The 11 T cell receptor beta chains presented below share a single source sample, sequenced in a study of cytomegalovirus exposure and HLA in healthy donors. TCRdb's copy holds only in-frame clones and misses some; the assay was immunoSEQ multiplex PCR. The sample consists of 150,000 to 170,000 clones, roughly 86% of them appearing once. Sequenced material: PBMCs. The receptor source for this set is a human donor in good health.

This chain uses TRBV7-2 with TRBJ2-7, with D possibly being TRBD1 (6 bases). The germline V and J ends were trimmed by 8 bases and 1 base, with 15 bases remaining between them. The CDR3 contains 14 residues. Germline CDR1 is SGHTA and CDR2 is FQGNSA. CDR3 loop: CASRYRDTSYEQYF. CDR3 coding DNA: TGTGCCAGCCGGTACCGGGACACATCCTACGAGCAGTACTTC.

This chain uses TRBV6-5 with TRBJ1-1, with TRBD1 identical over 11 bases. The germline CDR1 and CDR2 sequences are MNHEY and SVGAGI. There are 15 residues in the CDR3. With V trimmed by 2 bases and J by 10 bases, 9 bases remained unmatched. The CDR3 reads CASSYGGQGAMGAFF. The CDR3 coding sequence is TGTGCCAGCAGTTACGGAGGACAGGGGGCAATGGGAGCTTTCTTT.

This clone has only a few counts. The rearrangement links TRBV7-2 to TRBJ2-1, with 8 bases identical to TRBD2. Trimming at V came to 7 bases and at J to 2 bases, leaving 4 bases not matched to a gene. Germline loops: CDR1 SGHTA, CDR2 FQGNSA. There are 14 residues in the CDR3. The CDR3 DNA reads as TGTGCCAGCACACCGGGACTAGCCTACAATGAGCAGTTCTTC. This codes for CASTPGLAYNEQFF.

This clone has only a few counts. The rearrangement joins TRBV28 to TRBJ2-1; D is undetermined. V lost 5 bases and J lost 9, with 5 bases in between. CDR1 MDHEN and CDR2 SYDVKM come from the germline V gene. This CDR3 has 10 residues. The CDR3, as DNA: TGTGCCAGCAGTCACATTGAGCAGTTCTTC. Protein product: CASSHIEQFF.

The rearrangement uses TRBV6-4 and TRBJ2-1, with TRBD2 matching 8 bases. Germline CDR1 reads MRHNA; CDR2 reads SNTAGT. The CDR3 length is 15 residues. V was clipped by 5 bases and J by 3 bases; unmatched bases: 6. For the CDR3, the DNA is TGTGCCAGCAGTCCCAGCGGGAGAATCTACAATGAGCAGTTCTTC. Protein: CASSPSGRIYNEQFF.

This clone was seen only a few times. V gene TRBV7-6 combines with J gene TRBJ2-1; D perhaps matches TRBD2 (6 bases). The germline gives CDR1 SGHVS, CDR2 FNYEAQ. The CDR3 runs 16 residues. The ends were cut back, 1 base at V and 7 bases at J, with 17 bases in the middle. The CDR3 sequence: CASSLGAATGENEQFF. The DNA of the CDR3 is TGTGCCAGCAGCTTAGGAGCAGCGACGGGGGAAAATGAGCAGTTCTTC.

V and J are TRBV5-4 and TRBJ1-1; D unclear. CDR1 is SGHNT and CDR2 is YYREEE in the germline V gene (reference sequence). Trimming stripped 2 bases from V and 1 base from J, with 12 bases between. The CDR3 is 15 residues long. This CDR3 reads CASSFARDSNTEAFF. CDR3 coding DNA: TGTGCCAGCAGCTTCGCCCGTGACTCGAACACTGAAGCTTTCTTT.

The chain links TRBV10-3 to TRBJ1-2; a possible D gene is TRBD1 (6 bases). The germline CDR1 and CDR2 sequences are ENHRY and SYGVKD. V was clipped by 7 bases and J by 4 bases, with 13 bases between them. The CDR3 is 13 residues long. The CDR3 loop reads CAITGIGGYGYTF. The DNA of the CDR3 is TGTGCCATCACGGGGATAGGGGGCTATGGCTACACCTTC.

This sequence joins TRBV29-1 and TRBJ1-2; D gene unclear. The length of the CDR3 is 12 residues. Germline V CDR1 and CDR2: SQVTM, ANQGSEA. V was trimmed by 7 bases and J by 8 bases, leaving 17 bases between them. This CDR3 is CSASRAAGGYTF. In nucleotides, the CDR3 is TGCAGCGCCAGTCGGGCCGCGGGGGGCTACACCTTC.

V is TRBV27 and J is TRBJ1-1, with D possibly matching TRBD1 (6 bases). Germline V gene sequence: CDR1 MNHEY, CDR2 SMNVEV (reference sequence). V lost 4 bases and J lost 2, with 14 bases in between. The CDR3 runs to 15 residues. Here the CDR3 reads CASSSRTEGNTEAFF. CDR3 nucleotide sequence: TGTGCCAGCAGTTCCCGGACAGAAGGTAACACTGAAGCTTTCTTT.

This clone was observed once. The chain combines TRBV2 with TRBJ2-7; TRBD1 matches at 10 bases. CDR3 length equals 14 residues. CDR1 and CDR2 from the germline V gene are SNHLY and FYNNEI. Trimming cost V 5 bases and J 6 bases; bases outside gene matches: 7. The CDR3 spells CASSLDRGRREQYF. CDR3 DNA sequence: TGTGCCAGCAGTCTCGACAGGGGGCGTCGCGAGCAGTACTTC.